These 19 T cell receptor beta chains were all obtained from the same sample, sequenced in a study of blood T cell repertoires in COVID-19. The assay was immunoSEQ multiplex PCR, and TCRdb's table has in-frame clones only and misses some. The sample has a few hundred thousand clones, around 89% seen once; the top ten hold 2% to 2.5%. Sequencing input: PBMCs or T cells enriched from blood (not recorded which). The receptor source for this set is a woman in her sixties or seventies in a cohort exposed to, infected with or recovered from COVID-19 (not recorded which).

The genes are TRBV6-5 and TRBJ1-6; no firm D call. Trimming stripped 0 bases from V and 8 bases from J, with 11 bases between. The germline V gene has CDR1 MNHEY and CDR2 SVGAGI. This CDR3 is 15 amino acids long. The CDR3 sequence is CASSYSSPRDSPLHF. CDR3 coding DNA: TGTGCCAGCAGTTACTCTTCCCCCCGGGATTCACCCCTCCACTTT.

The chain is built from TRBV9 and TRBJ2-1, with 14 bases aligning to TRBD2. Trimming took 4 bases from V and 4 from J; bases not matched to a gene: 4. This CDR3 contains 16 residues. Germline CDR1 and CDR2: SGDLS and YYNGEE. CDR3 sequence reads: CASSSRLAGGYNEQFF. The CDR3 region has the DNA TGTGCCAGCAGCTCTAGACTAGCGGGAGGGTACAATGAGCAGTTCTTC.

The chain joins TRBV5-1 to TRBJ2-5; tentatively, D is TRBD2 (5 bases). Germline CDR1 and CDR2: SGHRS and YFSETQ. Trimming pared 7 bases from V and 5 bases from J, leaving 15 bases between. The CDR3 totals 13 residues. CDR3 nucleotides: TGCGCCAGCTTTCATTTCGAGCGGGAGACCCAGTACTTC. Translated: CASFHFERETQYF.

The V gene is TRBV3-1 (or the pseudogene TRBV3-2), the J gene TRBJ2-3; TRBD2 might be the D (7 bases). Germline-derived CDR1 and CDR2 are LGHDT and YNNKEL (reference sequence). With 3 bases removed from V and 4 bases from J, the gap between germline ends came to 20 bases. The CDR3 is 17 amino acids. CDR3 in DNA: TGTGCCAGCAGCCACACCGGCTCGGGGGGCAAGGCAGATACGCAGTATTTT. It encodes CASSHTGSGGKADTQYF.

The gene calls are TRBV4-3 and TRBJ1-4; 7 bases align to TRBD1. V lost 2 bases and J lost 8; bases outside the gene matches: 8. The CDR3 contains 15 residues. Germline V gives CDR1 LGHNA, CDR2 YSLEER. CDR3 sequence: CASSQLDRAGEKLFF. The CDR3 DNA reads as TGCGCCAGCAGCCAACTAGACAGGGCGGGAGAAAAACTGTTTTTT.

V is TRBV3-1 (or the pseudogene TRBV3-2) and J is TRBJ1-2, with 10 bases identical to TRBD1. Trimming at V came to 5 bases and at J to 2 bases, leaving 5 bases not matched to a gene. The CDR3 has 15 amino acids. Germline V gene data show CDR1 as LGHDT and CDR2 as YNNKEL (reference sequence). CDR3 sequence (DNA): TGTGCCAGCAGCAAACGGGACAGGGGAAACTATGGCTACACCTTC. It translates to CASSKRDRGNYGYTF.

This chain uses TRBV6-5 with TRBJ1-5; no clear D. The V gene's germline CDR1 is MNHEY and CDR2 SVGAGI. Trimming took off 6 bases at V and 0 bases at J, with 12 bases between the two ends. The CDR3 runs to 15 residues. CDR3 coding DNA: TGTGCCAGCAGAGCGCCGGGGAATAGCAATCAGCCCCAGCATTTT. Its translation is CASRAPGNSNQPQHF.

The rearrangement uses TRBV7-8 and TRBJ2-1, with 9 positions matching TRBD2. The CDR3 runs to 15 residues. With 2 bases clipped from V and 5 bases from J, the junction kept 4 bases outside the gene matches. Germline loops: CDR1 SGHVS, CDR2 FQNEAQ. CDR3 residues: CASSLLGGRDNEQFF. CDR3 bases: TGTGCCAGCAGCTTACTAGGCGGGAGGGACAATGAGCAGTTCTTC.

The rearrangement uses TRBV28 and TRBJ2-5; the D gene is possibly TRBD1 (6 bases). CDR3 length: 17 amino acids. V gave up 7 bases and J gave up 1 base, with 22 bases separating them. CDR1 and CDR2 from the germline V gene are MDHEN and SYDVKM. The CDR3 bases are TGTGCCAGCAACCTGCACCGGGACACTCATTCCCAAGAGACCCAGTACTTC. Amino acids: CASNLHRDTHSQETQYF.

The table lists this clone with a few counts. The chain couples TRBV27 to TRBJ2-2; the D is unclear. Germline-derived CDR1 and CDR2 are MNHEY and SMNVEV (reference sequence). V was cut by 2 bases and J by 5 bases, with 6 bases left in between. The CDR3 totals 13 residues. Here the CDR3 reads CASSLTRTGELFF. CDR3 nucleotide sequence: TGTGCCAGCAGTTTAACTCGAACCGGGGAGCTGTTTTTT.

This clone is a singleton in its sample. The V call is TRBV2, the J call TRBJ2-7; 8 positions match TRBD2. The CDR3 is made up of 14 amino acids. The trim removed 7 bases at V and 2 bases at J, leaving 7 bases unmatched. CDR1 and CDR2 from the germline V gene are SNHLY and FYNNEI. The chain's CDR3 is CASKLGLAPYEQYF. CDR3 coding DNA: TGTGCCAGCAAGTTAGGACTAGCCCCCTACGAGCAGTACTTC.

V usage is TRBV24-1 and J usage is TRBJ2-2, with D possibly TRBD1 on 6 matching bases. Trimming removed 6 bases from V and 4 bases from J, with 14 bases in between. Germline lookup yields CDR1 KGHDR and CDR2 SFDVKD. The CDR3 is made up of 15 amino acids. CDR3 sequence reads: CATSNSGVGTGELFF. The CDR3 nucleotides are TGTGCCACCAGTAACTCAGGGGTCGGCACCGGGGAGCTGTTTTTT.

The chain joins TRBV11-2 to TRBJ2-3; D possibly corresponds to TRBD2 (6 bases). V lost 5 bases and J lost 0, with 9 bases in between. Germline CDR1 SGHAT, CDR2 FQNNGV. CDR3 length: 14 amino acids. The CDR3 DNA reads as TGTGCCAGCAGCAAAAGCGGGAGCACAGATACGCAGTATTTT. Amino acids: CASSKSGSTDTQYF.

J is TRBJ2-2 and V is TRBV7-6; 7 nucleotides match TRBD1. The CDR3 extends over 14 amino acids. The V segment lost 5 bases and the J segment 5 bases; nucleotides outside the gene matches: 5. Germline CDR1 SGHVS, CDR2 FNYEAQ. The CDR3 protein is CASSRDRVTGELFF. In DNA, the CDR3 is TGTGCCAGCAGCCGGGACAGAGTTACCGGGGAGCTGTTTTTT. Using reference TRBV7-6 and TRBJ2-2 for the parts outside the CDR3, the full variable domain is GAGVSQSPRYKVTKRGQDVALRCDPISGHVSLYWYRQALGQGPEFLTYFNYEAQQDKSGLPNDRFSAERPEGSISTLTIQRTEQRDSAMYRCASSRDRVTGELFFGEGSRLTVL.

The chain uses TRBV19 and TRBJ1-1; 8 bases agree with TRBD1. V lost 3 bases and J lost 5; bases outside the gene matches: 5. Looked up from germline, CDR1 is LNHDA and CDR2 is SQIVND (reference sequence). The CDR3 has 14 amino acids. The CDR3 is CASSIWTGRTEAFF. CDR3 nucleotide sequence: TGTGCCAGTAGTATTTGGACAGGGCGAACTGAAGCTTTCTTT.

The chain joins TRBV12-3 or TRBV12-4 to TRBJ2-5; the D is unclear. Trimming removed 3 bases at V and 7 bases at J, with 12 bases between. CDR3 length equals 13 residues. The CDR3 loop reads CASSFERGGTQYF. CDR3 DNA: TGTGCCAGCAGTTTCGAGAGAGGTGGGACCCAGTACTTC.

The chain recombines TRBV29-1 with TRBJ2-1; no reliable D call. V lost 2 bases and J lost 0, with 5 bases in between. This CDR3 spans 13 amino acids. Germline values: CDR1 SQVTM, CDR2 ANQGSEA. This CDR3 reads CSVEQDSYNEQFF. The CDR3 DNA reads TGCAGCGTTGAACAGGACTCCTACAATGAGCAGTTCTTC.

The chain combines TRBV19 with TRBJ1-3, with TRBD1 matching over 7 bases. Germline V CDR1 and CDR2: LNHDA, SQIVND (reference sequence). Trimming cost V 7 bases and J 0 bases; bases outside gene matches: 15. The CDR3 sequence is 18 residues long. The CDR3 sequence is CASTLLPGQLSSGNTIYF. The CDR3, as DNA: TGTGCCAGTACCCTATTACCGGGACAGCTATCCTCTGGAAACACCATATATTTT.

The V call is TRBV7-2, the J call TRBJ1-2, with 8 bases aligning to TRBD1. The germline V gene has CDR1 SGHTA and CDR2 FQGNSA. Unmatched junction bases numbered 7, after V lost 1 base and J lost 6 bases. This CDR3 contains 15 residues. The CDR3: CASSLERTGRDGYTF. CDR3 in DNA: TGTGCCAGCAGCTTAGAGAGGACAGGGAGGGATGGCTACACCTTC. The complete variable domain, with remaining parts taken from reference TRBV7-2 and TRBJ1-2, reads GAGVSQSPSNKVTEKGKDVELRCDPISGHTALYWYRQSLGQGLEFLIYFQGNSAPDKSGLPSDRFSAERTGGSVSTLTIQRTQQEDSAVYLCASSLERTGRDGYTFGSGTRLTVV.